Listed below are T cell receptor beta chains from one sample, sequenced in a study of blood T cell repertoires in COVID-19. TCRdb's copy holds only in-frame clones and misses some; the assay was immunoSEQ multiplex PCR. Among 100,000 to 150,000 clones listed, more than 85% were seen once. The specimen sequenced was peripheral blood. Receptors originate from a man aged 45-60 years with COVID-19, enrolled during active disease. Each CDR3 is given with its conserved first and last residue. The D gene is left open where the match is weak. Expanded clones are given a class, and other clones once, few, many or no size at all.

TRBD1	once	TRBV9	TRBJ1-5	CASSAGTGIQPQHF
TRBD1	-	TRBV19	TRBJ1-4	CASKGGQGDEKLFF
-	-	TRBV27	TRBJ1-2	CASSLSDRGDYGYTF
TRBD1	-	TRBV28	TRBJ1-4	CASSLGQGGFRKLFF
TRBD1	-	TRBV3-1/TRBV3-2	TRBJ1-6	CASSQGQGVSPLHF
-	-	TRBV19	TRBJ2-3	CASSIEGGADTQYF
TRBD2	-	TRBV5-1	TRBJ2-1	CASSQGREGRTEQFF
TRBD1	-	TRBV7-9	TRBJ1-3	CASSPDRGTGNTIYF
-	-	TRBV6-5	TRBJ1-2	CASSPRAYGYTF
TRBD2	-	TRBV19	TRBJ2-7	CASSMGLAVSSYEQYF
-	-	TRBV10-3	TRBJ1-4	CAISVRLLGRDNEKLFF
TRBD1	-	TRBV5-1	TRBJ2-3	CASSLVGQGATDTQYF
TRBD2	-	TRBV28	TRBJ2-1	CASSPLAGAFEQFF
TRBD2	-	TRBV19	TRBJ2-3	CASTPGASGRASTDTQYF
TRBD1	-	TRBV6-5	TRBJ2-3	CASRSTGAGTQYF
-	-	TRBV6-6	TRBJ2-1	CASSYGRGRGNEQFF
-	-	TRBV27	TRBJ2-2	CASSLGSDGELFF
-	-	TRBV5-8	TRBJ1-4	CASSLANNEKLFF
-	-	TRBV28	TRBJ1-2	CASSSGYGYTF
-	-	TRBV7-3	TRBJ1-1	CASSLTGTQNTEAFF
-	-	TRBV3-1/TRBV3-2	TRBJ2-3	CASSSGVARTQYF
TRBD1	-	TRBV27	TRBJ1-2	CASSSDRAGRGYTF
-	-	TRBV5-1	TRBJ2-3	CASSPLLSTDTQYF
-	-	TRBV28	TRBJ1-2	CASSFQGNYGYTF
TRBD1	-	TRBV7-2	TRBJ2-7	CASTGQGSSYEQYF
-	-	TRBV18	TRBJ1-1	CASSPSAGSNTEAFF
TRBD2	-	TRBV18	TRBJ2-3	CASSPDPSGRNTQYF
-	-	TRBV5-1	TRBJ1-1	CASSPRTDESEAFF
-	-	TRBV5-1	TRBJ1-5	CASSHEGNQPQHF
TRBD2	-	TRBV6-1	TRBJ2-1	CASSELTGGEQFF
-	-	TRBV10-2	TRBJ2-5	CASSETRVLRETQYF
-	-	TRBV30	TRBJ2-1	CAWSAPRAALYNEQFF
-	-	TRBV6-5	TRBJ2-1	CASSTRPQGPEQFF
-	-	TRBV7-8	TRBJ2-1	CASSLDGRNEQFF
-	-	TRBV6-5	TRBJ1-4	CASSYGLRQSNEKLFF
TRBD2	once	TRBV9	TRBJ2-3	CASSVETSGSTDTQYF
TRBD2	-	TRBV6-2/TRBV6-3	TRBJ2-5	CASSPGTSGRYQETQYF